The source of this TCR beta chain is a study of neoadjuvant anti-PD-1 for oral cavity cancer. Here immunoSEQ multiplex PCR was the method, and the copy in TCRdb shows in-frame clones only, minus some. The table has over 15,000 clones, roughly 78% seen once; the top ten hold roughly 2.5%. Trimming at V came to 1 base and at J to 6 bases, leaving 9 bases not matched to a gene. The germline CDR1 and CDR2 sequences are SGHRS and YFSETQ. The length of the CDR3 is 15 residues. The TCR sequence derives from a person between 40 and 80 years old with oral cavity squamous cell carcinoma. J is TRBJ1-1 and V is TRBV5-1; TRBD1 matches at 7 bases. This specimen was PBMCs, taken before nivolumab (anti-PD-1) treatment. The CDR3 region has the DNA TGCGCCAGCAGCTTGACCGACAGGGATTTTTCTGAAGCTTTCTTT. It codes for CASSLTDRDFSEAFF.